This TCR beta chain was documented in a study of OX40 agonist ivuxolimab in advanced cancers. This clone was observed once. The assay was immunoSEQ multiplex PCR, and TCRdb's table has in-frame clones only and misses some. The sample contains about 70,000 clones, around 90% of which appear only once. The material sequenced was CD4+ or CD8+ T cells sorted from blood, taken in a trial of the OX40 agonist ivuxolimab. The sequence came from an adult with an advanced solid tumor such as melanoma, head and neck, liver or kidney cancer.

DNA of the CDR3: TGTGCCAGCTCACCCCCGGGCGCTAATGAAAAACTGTTTTTT. This codes for CASSPPGANEKLFF. V usage is TRBV18 and J usage is TRBJ1-4; D remains unclear. Trimming took 3 bases from V and 3 from J, leaving 8 bases between them. Germline values: CDR1 KGHSH, CDR2 LQKENI. CDR3 length equals 14 residues. The whole variable domain, remainder taken from reference TRBV18 and TRBJ1-4, is NAGVMQNPRHLVRRRGQEARLRCSPMKGHSHVYWYRQLPEEGLKFMVYLQKENIIDESGMPKERFSAEFPKEGPSILRIQQVVRGDSAAYFCASSPPGANEKLFFGSGTQLSVL.